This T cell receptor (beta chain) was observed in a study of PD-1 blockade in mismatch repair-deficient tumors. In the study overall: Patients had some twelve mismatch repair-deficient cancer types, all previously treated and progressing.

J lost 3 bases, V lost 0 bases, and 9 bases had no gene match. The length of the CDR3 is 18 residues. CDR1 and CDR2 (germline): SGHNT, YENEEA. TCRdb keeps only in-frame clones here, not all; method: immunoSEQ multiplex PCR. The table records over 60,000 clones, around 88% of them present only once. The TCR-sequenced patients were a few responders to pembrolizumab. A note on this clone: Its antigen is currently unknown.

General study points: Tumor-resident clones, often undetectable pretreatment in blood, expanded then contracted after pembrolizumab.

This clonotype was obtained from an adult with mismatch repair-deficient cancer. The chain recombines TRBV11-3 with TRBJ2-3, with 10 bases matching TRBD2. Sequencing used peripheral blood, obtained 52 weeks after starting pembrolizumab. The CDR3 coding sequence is TGTGCCAGCAGCTTAGATGCAATGGCTAGCGGGAGAACAGATACGCAGTATTTT. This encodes CASSLDAMASGRTDTQYF.